Below, one TCR beta chain is given with its context. The data are from a study of radiotherapy plus CTLA-4 blockade in lung cancer. Lung cancer patients with chemo-refractory metastatic non-small-cell disease were given focal radiation plus CTLA-4 blockade with ipilimumab. Libraries were prepared by immunoSEQ multiplex PCR; TCRdb keeps only in-frame clonotypes and omits some of them. The sample has some 110,000 clones; more than 65% are singletons. The V end was cut by 3 bases, the J end by 5 bases, with 8 bases between. The CDR3 extends over 13 amino acids. Per the germline V gene, CDR1 is LNHNV and CDR2 is YYDKDF (reference sequence).

Sequencing used peripheral blood, obtained from a patient treated with radiotherapy plus ipilimumab. The chain links TRBV15 to TRBJ2-1; a possible D gene is TRBD2 (5 bases). The clonotype originates from a human donor with non-small cell lung cancer that progressed on radiotherapy plus ipilimumab. Some clones in this sample may be carry-over from other donors' samples. The CDR3 reads CATSSLRDNEQFF. The CDR3, as DNA: TGTGCCACCAGCAGCTTGCGGGACAATGAGCAGTTCTTC.